The T cell receptor beta chain described here comes from a study of cytomegalovirus exposure and HLA in healthy donors. Sequencing was performed with immunoSEQ multiplex PCR; in TCRdb, only in-frame clones are kept and a portion is missing. Among 200,000 or so clones listed, 65% to 90% were seen once. V gave up 0 bases and J gave up 7 bases, with 13 bases separating them. The CDR3 is 14 amino acids. CDR1 MNHEY and CDR2 SVGAGI come from the germline V gene. Sequenced material: PBMCs. The sequence derives from a woman younger than 45 in good health and CMV-seropositive. The rearrangement links TRBV6-5 to TRBJ2-7; D may be TRBD2 (6 bases). The CDR3 sequence: CASSYSRGLGEQYF. CDR3 DNA sequence: TGTGCCAGCAGTTACTCGCGGGGCCTCGGGGAGCAGTACTTC.